The 9 T cell receptor beta chains presented below share a single source sample, sequenced in a study of identical twins. TCRdb re-derived calls from the 5' RACE reads in MiXCR, one entry per CDR3 protein. Found here are around 250,000 distinct CDR3 sequences, roughly 7% of them singletons; the top ten hold roughly 3.6%. The same sample was also used in a study of yellow fever vaccine responses in identical twins.

Sample: memory (CD45RO+) T cells sorted from blood. The origin of the receptors is a woman in her late teens or twenties in good health.

This clonotype was seen a few times. The CDR3 DNA reads as TGCGCCAGCAGCTGGGCGTTCGGCGGGGGAGGTACCGGGGAGCTGTTTTTT. Translated: CASSWAFGGGGTGELFF. V usage is TRBV5-1 and J usage is TRBJ2-2, with 7 bases that match TRBD2. V trimming: 3 bases; J trimming: 5 bases; junction bases outside the gene matches: 13. Germline-derived CDR1 and CDR2 are SGHRS and YFSETQ. This CDR3 contains 17 residues. The full variable domain, in which reference TRBV5-1 and TRBJ2-2 provide the parts outside the CDR3, is KAGVTQTPRYLIKTRGQQVTLSCSPISGHRSVSWYQQTPGQGLQFLFEYFSETQRNKGNFPGRFSGRQFSNSRSEMNVSTLELGDSALYLCASSWAFGGGGTGELFFGEGSRLTVL.

This clonotype has ten or more counts. The CDR3 protein is CSVEVSPRETQYF. CDR3 nucleotide sequence: TGCAGCGTTGAGGTCAGCCCTAGAGAGACCCAGTACTTC. The V call is TRBV29-1, the J call TRBJ2-5; D not certain. The V end lost 3 bases, the J end lost 4 bases, and 12 bases lay between the germline ends. The CDR3 has 13 amino acids. The germline V gene encodes CDR1 SQVTM and CDR2 ANQGSEA.

This clonotype was counted at least ten times. The chain couples TRBV7-8 to TRBJ2-2; D unclear. Per germline, CDR1 SGHVS and CDR2 FQNEAQ. Trimming took 1 base from V and 2 from J, leaving 8 bases between them. This CDR3 is 15 amino acids long. In DNA form, the CDR3 reads TGTGCCAGCAGCTTAGGAGGAGTTAACACCGGGGAGCTGTTTTTT. Its translation: CASSLGGVNTGELFF.

This clonotype turned up a few times. The chain links TRBV4-1 to TRBJ2-2; TRBD2 matches 10 bases. CDR3 length: 17 residues. The V segment lost 4 bases and the J segment 4 bases; nucleotides outside the gene matches: 9. Germline CDR1 and CDR2: MGHRA and YSYEKL. CDR3 DNA: TGCGCCAGCAGCCCCCTAGGAGCGGGGGGGGGCACCGGGGAGCTGTTTTTT. The encoded protein is CASSPLGAGGGTGELFF.

At least ten counts were recorded for this clonotype. V usage is TRBV10-3 and J usage is TRBJ2-3; D gene uncertain. CDR1 and CDR2 (germline): ENHRY, SYGVKD. Trimming took off 6 bases at V and 1 base at J, with 11 bases between the two ends. This CDR3 has 14 residues. CDR3 residues: CAIRRERGTDTQYF. CDR3 nucleotides: TGTGCCATCAGGCGCGAGCGCGGCACAGATACGCAGTATTTT.

This clonotype was observed at least ten times. This chain joins TRBV20-1 and TRBJ2-2, with D possibly being TRBD2 (6 bases). Germline values: CDR1 DFQATT, CDR2 SNEGSKA (reference sequence). Trimming left V 0 bases short and J 6 bases short, with 14 bases between. This CDR3 spans 15 amino acids. The DNA for the CDR3 is TGCAGTGCTAGAGATTTCCGACTAGATGCCGGGGAGCTGTTTTTT. Protein sequence: CSARDFRLDAGELFF.

This clonotype was counted at least ten times. The chain combines TRBV5-1 with TRBJ2-5; D is unclear. CDR1 is SGHRS, CDR2 YFSETQ, per germline. The CDR3 consists of 14 residues. V was cut by 0 bases and J by 1 base, with 7 bases left in between. This CDR3 is CASSLGSAQETQYF. CDR3 nucleotide sequence: TGCGCCAGCAGCTTGGGATCGGCCCAAGAGACCCAGTACTTC.

Ten or more counts support this clonotype. V gene TRBV12-3 or TRBV12-4 combines with J gene TRBJ2-3; D is uncertain. This CDR3 comprises 13 residues. V was shortened by 3 bases and J by 3 bases, with 7 bases between the two germline ends. The CDR3 region is CASSLKVTDTQYF. The CDR3 bases are TGTGCCAGCAGTTTGAAAGTAACAGATACGCAGTATTTT.

This clonotype has a handful of counts. The V call is TRBV28, the J call TRBJ2-3, with D possibly called TRBD1 or TRBD2 (5 bases each). This CDR3 spans 17 amino acids. Trimming took off 4 bases at V and 0 bases at J, with 17 bases between the two ends. CDR1 is MDHEN and CDR2 is SYDVKM in the germline V gene. The CDR3 loop reads CASSSQSYRRSTDTQYF. For the CDR3, the DNA is TGTGCCAGCAGTTCCCAATCCTACAGGAGGAGCACAGATACGCAGTATTTT.